This T cell receptor (beta chain) was documented in a study of shared clonotypes between healthy human individuals. Study as a whole: Contributing individuals were two females and a few males aged 18 to 49. Each donor had three CD4 naive, three CD4 memory, two CD8 naive and one CD8 memory plate. Study-wide results and limits: Of the naive CD4 clonotypes, around 5% were shared across a handful of donors.

This clone was observed a few times. Its antigen is undetermined. CD45RO-negative cells were positively selected for CCR7, leaving out terminally differentiated effector memory CD45RA+ cells. The authors distributed each subset's genomic DNA evenly over several immunoSEQ plates. Sequenced by immunoSEQ multiplex PCR; TCRdb stores in-frame clones only, minus some. The sample has 1.5 million to 2.5 million clones; roughly 94% are singletons. Germline CDR1 is GTSNPN and CDR2 is SVGIG (reference sequence). V dropped 5 bases and J dropped 8 bases, with 9 bases sitting between them. This CDR3 has 10 residues.

The clonotype comes from a man between 18 and 35 years old in good health. The chain is built from TRBV30 and TRBJ1-1; D unclear. Source material: naive CD8+ T cells sorted from blood. Here the CDR3 reads CAWGEGEAFF. For the CDR3, the DNA is TGTGCCTGGGGAGAAGGAGAAGCTTTCTTT.